This T cell receptor beta chain was identified during a study of T cell responses to AZD1222 COVID-19 vaccine. Clones were sequenced by immunoSEQ multiplex PCR, and TCRdb holds only the in-frame ones, with some missing. The data show 110,000 to 150,000 clones, roughly 90% seen once. Trimming removed 5 bases from V and 6 bases from J; junction bases left unmatched: 14. The CDR3 is 17 amino acids. CDR1 is SEHNR and CDR2 is FQNEAQ in the germline V gene (reference sequence). Researchers grouped second doses given at about 4 or about 12 weeks into one pool. The source material was peripheral blood, sampled 28 days after the second AZD1222 dose. This chain connects TRBV7-9 to TRBJ2-1; 9 bases are shared with TRBD2. The receptor was derived from an adult who received the AZD1222 COVID-19 vaccine. The CDR3: CASSPPTGREGANEQFF. DNA for the CDR3: TGTGCCAGCAGCCCCCCGACGGGGCGGGAGGGGGCCAATGAGCAGTTCTTC.